The next 26 T cell receptor beta chains were all read from a single sample in a study of lymphopenia after photon versus proton radiotherapy. Sequencing used immunoSEQ multiplex PCR; TCRdb keeps in-frame clones, though not all of them. The sample lists 53,000 or so clones, more than 70% occurring once. The sequences come from peripheral blood, collected from a patient treated with photon-based radiotherapy. These receptors originate from a man aged 50 or older with gastric cancer.

The chain joins TRBV5-1 to TRBJ1-2; no clear D. The V and J ends lost 0 bases and 5 bases respectively, with 14 bases between them. Looked up from germline, CDR1 is SGHRS and CDR2 is YFSETQ. The CDR3 length is 15 residues. The CDR3 sequence is CASSLVVASEYGYTF. DNA for the CDR3: TGCGCCAGCAGCTTGGTGGTAGCTAGCGAATATGGCTACACCTTC.

This clone was detected only once. The chain carries TRBV5-4 and TRBJ2-7, with 8 bases aligning to TRBD2. The germline V gene has CDR1 SGHNT and CDR2 YYREEE (reference sequence). CDR3 size: 17 residues. V gave up 0 bases and J gave up 3 bases; unmatched junction bases: 11. CDR3 loop: CASSLVGGAGAGYEQYF. Written as DNA, the CDR3 is TGTGCCAGCAGCTTGGTAGGGGGAGCGGGAGCTGGCTACGAGCAGTACTTC.

J is TRBJ2-2 and V is TRBV7-9, with D unclear. V lost 1 base and J lost 6, with 9 bases in between. Per germline, CDR1 SEHNR and CDR2 FQNEAQ (reference sequence). The CDR3 length is 14 residues. The CDR3 reads CASSLGLVAGELFF. The CDR3 nucleotides read TGTGCCAGCAGCTTAGGCCTAGTCGCCGGGGAGCTGTTTTTT.

In DNA, the CDR3 is TGTGCCAGCAGCTCCATTGCCGGGGACCTCTACGAGCAGTACTTC. It encodes CASSSIAGDLYEQYF. V gene TRBV7-2 combines with J gene TRBJ2-7; D may correspond to TRBD1 or TRBD2 (5 bases each). The CDR3 is 15 amino acids. Germline V gene sequence: CDR1 SGHTA, CDR2 FQGNSA. V was shortened by 4 bases and J by 3 bases, with 16 bases between the two germline ends.

This clone was counted a few times. The V call is TRBV6-5, the J call TRBJ1-2; 8 bases align to TRBD1. The CDR3 spans 11 residues. Germline CDR1 is MNHEY and CDR2 is SVGAGI. Losses at the gene ends were 6 bases for V and 8 bases for J; bases not matched to a gene: 2. The CDR3 loop is CASRDRDGYTF. CDR3 DNA: TGTGCCAGCAGGGACAGGGACGGCTACACCTTC.

The chain combines TRBV7-9 with TRBJ2-7, with D perhaps matching TRBD1 (6 bases). The V end lost 7 bases, the J end lost 3 bases, and 13 bases lay between the germline ends. The length of the CDR3 is 13 residues. CDR1 and CDR2 (germline): SEHNR, FQNEAQ (reference sequence). The CDR3 loop is CASTVGGFYEQYF. Written as DNA, the CDR3 is TGTGCCAGCACCGTAGGGGGATTCTACGAGCAGTACTTC.

The gene calls are TRBV7-9 and TRBJ1-2; D not resolved. The CDR3 consists of 15 residues. V was trimmed by 5 bases and J by 3 bases, leaving 16 bases between them. Looked up from germline, CDR1 is SEHNR and CDR2 is FQNEAQ (reference sequence). In nucleotides, the CDR3 is TGTGCCAGCAGCCAAGTGGGCGGAGCGGACTATGGCTACACCTTC. Its translation: CASSQVGGADYGYTF. The variable domain in full, completed from reference TRBV7-9 and TRBJ1-2, reads DTGVSQNPRHKITKRGQNVTFRCDPISEHNRLYWYRQTLGQGPEFLTYFQNEAQLEKSRLLSDRFSAERPKGSFSTLEIQRTEQGDSAMYLCASSQVGGADYGYTFGSGTRLTVV.

The chain has TRBV9 and TRBJ2-5, with 8 positions matching TRBD2. Per the germline V gene, CDR1 is SGDLS and CDR2 is YYNGEE. This CDR3 region has 16 residues. V dropped 3 bases and J dropped 5; count of bases not matched to a gene: 12. CDR3 DNA sequence: TGTGCCAGCAGCGCCCATTCGGGACTAGTTCAGGAGACCCAGTACTTC. Translating gives CASSAHSGLVQETQYF.

This rearrangement joins TRBV4-3 to TRBJ2-7; TRBD1 might be the D (6 bases). The germline gives CDR1 LGHNA, CDR2 YSLEER. V dropped 4 bases and J dropped 5 bases, with 18 bases sitting between them. The CDR3 extends over 15 amino acids. The CDR3 sequence is CASSRVLPGQDEQYF. CDR3 bases: TGCGCCAGCAGCCGGGTCTTACCGGGACAAGACGAGCAGTACTTC.

The count of this clone is one. This sequence joins TRBV2 and TRBJ1-5; tentatively, D is TRBD1 (5 bases). The CDR3 covers 16 residues. V lost 1 base and J 2 bases, leaving 12 bases between the germline ends. Germline values: CDR1 SNHLY, CDR2 FYNNEI. CDR3 protein: CASSEGGVGGNQPQHF. CDR3 DNA: TGTGCCAGCAGTGAAGGGGGGGTTGGAGGCAATCAGCCCCAGCATTTT. Complete variable domain (other parts from reference TRBV2 and TRBJ1-5): EPEVTQTPSHQVTQMGQEVILRCVPISNHLYFYWYRQILGQKVEFLVSFYNNEISEKSEIFDDQFSVERPDGSNFTLKIRSTKLEDSAMYFCASSEGGVGGNQPQHFGDGTRLSIL.

Only a few counts were recorded for this clone. The V call is TRBV19, the J call TRBJ2-7; D is undetermined. CDR3 length: 14 amino acids. The germline V and J ends were trimmed by 3 bases and 3 bases, with 12 bases remaining between them. CDR1 and CDR2 (germline): LNHDA, SQIVND (reference sequence). The CDR3 reads CASSITRANYEQYF. The DNA for the CDR3 is TGTGCCAGTAGTATCACCCGGGCCAACTACGAGCAGTACTTC.

The chain uses TRBV6-6 and TRBJ1-5; 9 bases match TRBD1. J lost 5 bases, V lost 4 bases, and 6 bases had no gene match. Germline values: CDR1 MNHNY, CDR2 SVGAGI (reference sequence). The CDR3 runs 15 residues. In DNA form, the CDR3 reads TGTGCCAGCAGTTTCCCTGACAGGGGGGATCAGCCCCAGCATTTT. This codes for CASSFPDRGDQPQHF.

The chain couples TRBV14 to TRBJ2-7; D may be TRBD1 or TRBD2 (5 bases each). Trimming pared 2 bases from V and 6 bases from J, leaving 11 bases between. The germline V gene has CDR1 SGHDN and CDR2 FVKESK. CDR3 length: 13 residues. The CDR3: CASSQKGSSEQYF. The CDR3 nucleotides read TGTGCCAGCAGCCAAAAGGGGAGTTCCGAGCAGTACTTC.

The chain has TRBV9 and TRBJ2-5, with D possibly being TRBD2 (6 bases). The V gene lost 2 bases and the J gene lost 0 bases, with 14 bases spanning the gap. This CDR3 spans 16 amino acids. Germline values: CDR1 SGDLS, CDR2 YYNGEE. CDR3 in amino acids: CASSVSSGGNQETQYF. The CDR3 DNA reads as TGTGCCAGCAGCGTGAGTAGCGGAGGTAACCAAGAGACCCAGTACTTC.

This chain connects TRBV28 to TRBJ2-5; 10 positions match TRBD1. The CDR3 totals 13 residues. The ends lost 6 bases at V and 4 bases at J; junction bases unmatched: 2. Per germline, CDR1 MDHEN and CDR2 SYDVKM. This CDR3 is CASRTGGRETQYF. For the CDR3, the DNA is TGTGCCAGCAGGACAGGGGGCAGAGAGACCCAGTACTTC. The full variable domain, with the rest looked up from reference TRBV28 and TRBJ2-5, is DVKVTQSSRYLVKRTGEKVFLECVQDMDHENMFWYRQDPGLGLRLIYFSYDVKMKEKGDIPEGYSVSREKKERFSLILESASTNQTSMYLCASRTGGRETQYFGPGTRLLVL.

V is TRBV28 and J is TRBJ1-3; the D is unclear. This CDR3 spans 12 amino acids. The ends were cut back, 3 bases at V and 4 bases at J, with 4 bases in the middle. From germline, CDR1 is MDHEN and CDR2 SYDVKM. The CDR3 bases are TGTGCCAGCAGTTTGGGAGGAAACACCATATATTTT. This gives the protein CASSLGGNTIYF. Full variable domain (missing parts from reference TRBV28 and TRBJ1-3): DVKVTQSSRYLVKRTGEKVFLECVQDMDHENMFWYRQDPGLGLRLIYFSYDVKMKEKGDIPEGYSVSREKKERFSLILESASTNQTSMYLCASSLGGNTIYFGEGSWLTVV.

The chain employs TRBV6-5 and TRBJ1-5; 10 bases are shared with TRBD1. This CDR3 contains 14 residues. The J segment lost 8 bases and the V segment lost 2 bases, leaving 3 bases of the junction unmatched. CDR1 and CDR2 (germline): MNHEY, SVGAGI. CDR3 coding DNA: TGTGCCAGCAGTTACGGGACAGGGGCCGAGCCCCAGCATTTT. Residues: CASSYGTGAEPQHF.

V and J are TRBV30 and TRBJ1-5, with D perhaps TRBD1 (5 bases). Trimming took 1 base from V and 4 from J, leaving 11 bases between them. Per germline, CDR1 GTSNPN and CDR2 SVGIG (reference sequence). This CDR3 is 14 amino acids long. In DNA, the CDR3 is TGTGCCTGGAGTGCCGGGACTACAAATCAGCCCCAGCATTTT. This encodes CAWSAGTTNQPQHF.

Written as DNA, the CDR3 is TGTGCCAGCAGTTCCGGGACAGGGGGAAGTCAGCCCCAGCATTTT. Amino acid sequence: CASSSGTGGSQPQHF. The chain joins TRBV6-5 to TRBJ1-5, with 11 bases aligning to TRBD1. CDR1 MNHEY and CDR2 SVGAGI come from the germline V gene. The CDR3 is 15 amino acids. The V gene end was trimmed by 4 bases and the J gene end by 6 bases; junction bases not matched to a gene: 5.

The V and J genes are TRBV9 and TRBJ2-1; TRBD2 agrees at 9 bases. The CDR3 runs 15 residues. Unmatched junction bases numbered 8, after V lost 2 bases and J lost 8 bases. Germline V lookup: CDR1 SGDLS, CDR2 YYNGEE. The CDR3, as DNA: TGTGCCAGCAGCGTCGCGGGAGGGCCAGGATATGAGCAGTTCTTC. It specifies CASSVAGGPGYEQFF. Drawing the rest from reference TRBV9 and TRBJ2-1, the complete variable domain is DSGVTQTPKHLITATGQRVTLRCSPRSGDLSVYWYQQSLDQGLQFLIQYYNGEERAKGNILERFSAQQFPDLHSELNLSSLELGDSALYFCASSVAGGPGYEQFFGPGTRLTVL.

As DNA, the CDR3 is TGTGCCAGCAGCCCATCACTCCCCCGGGATACGCAGTATTTT. Its translation: CASSPSLPRDTQYF. The chain links TRBV14 to TRBJ2-3, with no clear D. V lost 4 bases and J 6 bases, leaving 14 bases between the germline ends. Germline V CDR1 and CDR2: SGHDN, FVKESK. This CDR3 spans 14 amino acids.

The chain has TRBV11-2 and TRBJ1-1; 8 nucleotides align to TRBD1. The J segment lost 1 base and the V segment lost 5 bases, leaving 6 bases of the junction unmatched. Germline V lookup: CDR1 SGHAT, CDR2 FQNNGV. CDR3 length: 15 amino acids. The CDR3 nucleotides are TGTGCCAGCAGCACCAGGACAGGGCCGAACACTGAAGCTTTCTTT. This sequence encodes CASSTRTGPNTEAFF.

The chain carries TRBV28 and TRBJ1-3; the D is unclear. The CDR3 totals 15 residues. Looked up from germline, CDR1 is MDHEN and CDR2 is SYDVKM. V was trimmed by 2 bases and J by 2 bases, leaving 10 bases between them. CDR3 sequence (DNA): TGTGCCAGCAGTTTAATGGGAAAAGCTGGAAACACCATATATTTT. As protein: CASSLMGKAGNTIYF.

This chain joins TRBV19 and TRBJ2-2; 8 nucleotides align to TRBD1. Germline V CDR1 and CDR2: LNHDA, SQIVND (reference sequence). V gave up 5 bases and J gave up 2 bases; unmatched junction bases: 4. The CDR3 is 15 amino acids. CDR3 amino acids: CASSRTGTNTGELFF. The CDR3 DNA sequence: TGTGCCAGTAGTCGGACAGGGACCAACACCGGGGAGCTGTTTTTT.

The chain couples TRBV5-1 to TRBJ1-1; D call uncertain. CDR3 length: 16 amino acids. CDR1 and CDR2 from the germline V gene are SGHRS and YFSETQ. V lost 2 bases and J lost 5, with 19 bases in between. The CDR3 sequence is CASSLGHRDVGTEAFF. As DNA, the CDR3 is TGCGCCAGCAGCTTAGGTCACCGGGATGTTGGGACTGAAGCTTTCTTT. Combining the CDR3 with reference TRBV5-1 and TRBJ1-1 gives the whole variable domain KAGVTQTPRYLIKTRGQQVTLSCSPISGHRSVSWYQQTPGQGLQFLFEYFSETQRNKGNFPGRFSGRQFSNSRSEMNVSTLELGDSALYLCASSLGHRDVGTEAFFGQGTRLTVV.

The chain joins TRBV5-1 to TRBJ2-5; 7 nucleotides match TRBD1. V was pared by 4 bases and J by 3 bases, with 3 bases of the junction left unmatched. CDR1 and CDR2 (germline): SGHRS, YFSETQ. The CDR3 consists of 13 residues. In nucleotides, the CDR3 is TGCGCCAGCAGCAGAGACAGGGAAGAGACCCAGTACTTC. The encoded protein is CASSRDREETQYF.